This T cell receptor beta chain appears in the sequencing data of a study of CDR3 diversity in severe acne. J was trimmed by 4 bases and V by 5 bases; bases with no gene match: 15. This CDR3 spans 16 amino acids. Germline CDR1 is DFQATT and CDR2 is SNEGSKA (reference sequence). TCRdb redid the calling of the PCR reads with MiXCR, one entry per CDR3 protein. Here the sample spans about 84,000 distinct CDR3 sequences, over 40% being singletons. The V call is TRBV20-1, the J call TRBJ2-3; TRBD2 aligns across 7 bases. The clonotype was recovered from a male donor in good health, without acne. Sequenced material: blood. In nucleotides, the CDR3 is TGCAGTGCTGCCCGGGAAGGGCGGGAGATCTCAGATACGCAGTATTTT. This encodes CSAAREGREISDTQYF.